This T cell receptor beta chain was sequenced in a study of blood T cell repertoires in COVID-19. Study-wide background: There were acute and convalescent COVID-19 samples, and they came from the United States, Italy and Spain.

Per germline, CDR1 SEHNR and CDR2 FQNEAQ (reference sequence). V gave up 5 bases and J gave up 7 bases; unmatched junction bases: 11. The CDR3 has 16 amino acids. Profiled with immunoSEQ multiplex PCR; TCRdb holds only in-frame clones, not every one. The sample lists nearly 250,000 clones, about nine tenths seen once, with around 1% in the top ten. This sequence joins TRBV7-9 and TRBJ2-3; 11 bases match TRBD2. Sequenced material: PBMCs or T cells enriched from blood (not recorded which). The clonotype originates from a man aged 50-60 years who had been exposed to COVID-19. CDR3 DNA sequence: TGTGCCAGCAGCCCCCGTGGTAGCGGGAGGGGATATACGCAGTATTTT. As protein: CASSPRGSGRGYTQYF.